This passage covers 6 T cell receptor beta chains from one sample sequenced in a study of control samples from healthy donors and cancer patients. Method: immunoSEQ multiplex PCR; TCRdb's copy keeps in-frame clones and lacks some. The sample comprises 140,000 to 150,000 clones, 93% of which are singletons, and roughly 5.7% rests with the top ten. The sample consisted of blood. The source of these receptors is a man between 18 and 29 years old in good health.

The chain carries TRBV15 and TRBJ2-5, with 12 bases fitting TRBD2. Germline V gene data show CDR1 as LNHNV and CDR2 as YYDKDF (reference sequence). V shed 2 bases, J shed 3 bases, and the junction held 4 bases outside the gene matches. This CDR3 contains 16 residues. CDR3 sequence: CATSRPPSGGEETQYF. CDR3 sequence (DNA): TGTGCCACCAGCAGACCCCCTAGCGGGGGGGAAGAGACCCAGTACTTC.

This clone was picked up one time. The V call is TRBV27, the J call TRBJ2-1; possibly TRBD2 for D (5 bases). This CDR3 region has 13 residues. Germline V gene lookup returns CDR1 MNHEY and CDR2 SMNVEV (reference sequence). V was trimmed by 0 bases and J by 7 bases, leaving 7 bases between them. CDR3 loop: CASSLSGLNEQFF. DNA for the CDR3: TGTGCCAGCAGTTTATCTGGACTGAATGAGCAGTTCTTC.

The V call is TRBV12-5, the J call TRBJ1-2; D is unresolved. This CDR3 is built from 14 residues. The germline V and J ends were trimmed by 0 bases and 4 bases, with 9 bases remaining between them. The germline V gene encodes CDR1 LGHNT and CDR2 FRNRAP. Written as DNA, the CDR3 is TGTGCTAGTGGTTTGGTCCCAGAAACCTATGGCTACACCTTC. Protein product: CASGLVPETYGYTF.

The chain joins TRBV7-2 to TRBJ1-3, with TRBD1 as a possible D gene (5 bases). V lost 2 bases to trimming and J lost 0 bases, with 11 bases between them. CDR3 length: 16 residues. Germline V gene sequence: CDR1 SGHTA, CDR2 FQGNSA. The CDR3 DNA is TGTGCCAGCAGCTTATCCGGGGGGATCTCTGGAAACACCATATATTTT. Translating gives CASSLSGGISGNTIYF.

V gene TRBV19 combines with J gene TRBJ1-2; D remains ambiguous. CDR1 LNHDA and CDR2 SQIVND come from the germline V gene (reference sequence). The CDR3 is made up of 12 amino acids. The V gene lost 6 bases and the J gene lost 7 bases, with 12 bases spanning the gap. The CDR3 is CASSAILGGYTF. The CDR3 bases are TGTGCCAGTAGCGCTATCTTGGGTGGCTACACCTTC.

This rearrangement joins TRBV12-2 to TRBJ1-1. TRBV12-2 corresponds to a pseudogene. The CDR3 is 16 residues long. CDR3 coding DNA: TGTGCAAGTCGCTTACAAGGGACTCCTCGGAACACTGAAGCTTTCTTT. Its protein product is CASRLQGTPRNTEAFF.